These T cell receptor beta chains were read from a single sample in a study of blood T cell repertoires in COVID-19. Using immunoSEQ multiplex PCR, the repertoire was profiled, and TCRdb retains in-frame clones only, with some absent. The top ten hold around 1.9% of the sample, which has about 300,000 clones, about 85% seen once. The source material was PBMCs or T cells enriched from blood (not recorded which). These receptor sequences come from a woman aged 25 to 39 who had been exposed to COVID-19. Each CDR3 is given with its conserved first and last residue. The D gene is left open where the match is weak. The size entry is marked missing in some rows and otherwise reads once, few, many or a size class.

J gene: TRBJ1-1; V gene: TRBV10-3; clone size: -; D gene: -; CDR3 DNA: TGTGCCATCAGTGGAACAGGGAGCACTGAAGCTTTCTTT; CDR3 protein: CAISGTGSTEAFF
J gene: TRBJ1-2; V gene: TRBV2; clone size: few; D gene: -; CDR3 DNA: TGTGCCAGCACCGCGGGGGGCTATGGCTACACCTTC; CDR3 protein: CASTAGGYGYTF
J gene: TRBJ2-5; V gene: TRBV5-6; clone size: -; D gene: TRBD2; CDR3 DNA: TGTGCCAGCCACCTAGCGGGAGTCGGGGAGACCCAGTACTTC; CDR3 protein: CASHLAGVGETQYF
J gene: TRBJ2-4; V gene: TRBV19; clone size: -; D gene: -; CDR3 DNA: TGTGCCAGTAACCCCCCAGGGGCTCGGGGCAAAAACATTCAGTACTTC; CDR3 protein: CASNPPGARGKNIQYF
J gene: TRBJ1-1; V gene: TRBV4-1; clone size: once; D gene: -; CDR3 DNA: TGCGCCAGCAGCCAAGATTCCCTGACAGGAATGAACACTGAAGCTTTCTTT; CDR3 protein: CASSQDSLTGMNTEAFF
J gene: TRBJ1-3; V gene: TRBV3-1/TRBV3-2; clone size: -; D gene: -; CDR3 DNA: TGTGCCAGCAGCCGAGACAGGATCTCTGGAAACACCATATATTTT; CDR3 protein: CASSRDRISGNTIYF
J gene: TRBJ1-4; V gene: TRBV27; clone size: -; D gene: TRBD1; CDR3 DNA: TGTGCCAGCAGTTTATCGGGACAGGGGTTATCCTTTAATGAAAAACTGTTTTTT; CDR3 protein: CASSLSGQGLSFNEKLFF
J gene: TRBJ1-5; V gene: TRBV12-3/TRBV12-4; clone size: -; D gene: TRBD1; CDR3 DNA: TGTGCCAGCAGTCGACAGGGAGTTCAGCCCCAGCATTTT; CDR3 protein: CASSRQGVQPQHF
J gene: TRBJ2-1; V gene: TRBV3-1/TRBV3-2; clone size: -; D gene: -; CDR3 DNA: TGTGCCAGCAGCCAAAGAGTGAAAGGCGGCAATGAGCAGTTCTTC; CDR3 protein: CASSQRVKGGNEQFF
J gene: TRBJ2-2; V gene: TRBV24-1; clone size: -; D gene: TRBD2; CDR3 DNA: TGTGCCGCGTGCTTAGCGGGACTGCAATACACCGGGGAGCTGTTTTTT; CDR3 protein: CAACLAGLQYTGELFF
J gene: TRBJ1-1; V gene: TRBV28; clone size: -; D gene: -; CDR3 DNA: TGTGCCAGCAGTCTAAGACAGGCTGAAGCTTTCTTT; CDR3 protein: CASSLRQAEAFF
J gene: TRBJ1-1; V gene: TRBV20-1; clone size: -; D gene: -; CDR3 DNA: TGCAGTGCTCGGGTGAACACTGAAGCTTTCTTT; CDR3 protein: CSARVNTEAFF
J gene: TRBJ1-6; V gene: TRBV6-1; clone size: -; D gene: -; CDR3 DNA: TGTGCCAGCAGTGAAGAACGGTTTAGCTCCTATAATTCACCCCTCCACTTT; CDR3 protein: CASSEERFSSYNSPLHF
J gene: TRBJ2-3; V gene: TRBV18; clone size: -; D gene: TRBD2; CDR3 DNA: TGTGCCAGCTCACCACCGGGACTAGCAACAGATACGCAGTATTTT; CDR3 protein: CASSPPGLATDTQYF
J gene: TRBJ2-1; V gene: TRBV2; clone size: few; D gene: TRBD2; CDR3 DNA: TGTGCCAGCAGTGGCGCGGGAGGTCGGTACAATGAGCAGTTCTTC; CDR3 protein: CASSGAGGRYNEQFF
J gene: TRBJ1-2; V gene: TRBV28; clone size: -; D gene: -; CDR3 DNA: TGTGCCAGCAGAGGGGGGGGCAAAAGTAACTATGGCTACACCTTC; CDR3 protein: CASRGGGKSNYGYTF
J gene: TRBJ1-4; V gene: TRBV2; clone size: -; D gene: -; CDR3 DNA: TGTGCCAGCAGTACAGAGAGTTCTAATGAAAAACTGTTTTTT; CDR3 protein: CASSTESSNEKLFF
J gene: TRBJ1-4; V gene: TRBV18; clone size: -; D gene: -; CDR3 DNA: TGTGCCAGCTCACTGCACGAGAATGAAAAACTGTTTTTT; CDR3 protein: CASSLHENEKLFF
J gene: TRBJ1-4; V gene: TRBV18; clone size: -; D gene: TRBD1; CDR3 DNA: TGTGCCAGCTCACCCACGACAGGGCTCGCGGGAGAAAAACTGTTTTTT; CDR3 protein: CASSPTTGLAGEKLFF
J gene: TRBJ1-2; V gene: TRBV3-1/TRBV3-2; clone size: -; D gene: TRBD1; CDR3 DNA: TGTGCCAGCAGCCAAGGGGGACAGGGATTCTATGGCTACACCTTC; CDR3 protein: CASSQGGQGFYGYTF
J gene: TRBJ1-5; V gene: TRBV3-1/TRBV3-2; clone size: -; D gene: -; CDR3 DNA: TGTGCCAGCAGCCAGGGGAGGACGAGCAATCAGCCCCAGCATTTT; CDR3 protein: CASSQGRTSNQPQHF
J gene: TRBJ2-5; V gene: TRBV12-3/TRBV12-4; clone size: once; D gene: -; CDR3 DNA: TGTGCCAGCACCCTGGGCAGGGTGGAGACCCAGTACTTC; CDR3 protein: CASTLGRVETQYF
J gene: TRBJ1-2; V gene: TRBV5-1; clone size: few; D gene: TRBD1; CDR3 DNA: TGCGCCAGCAGCTTTGGACAGGGTACAGAGGGCTACACCTTC; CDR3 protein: CASSFGQGTEGYTF